These T cell receptor beta chains were read from a single sample in a study of identifying expanded T cells in peripheral blood. Method: immunoSEQ multiplex PCR; TCRdb's copy keeps in-frame clones and lacks some. In the table there are approximately 91,000 clones, approximately 89% of which are singletons. Input material: blood. The receptors derive from a person aged 18 to 75 in good health. The CDR3 runs from the conserved cysteine through the conserved F or W. D genes are given only for firm matches. Not every row has a clone size; where given, it reads once, few, many or a size class.

15	NA	TRBV6-4	NA	TRBJ2-2	TGTGCCAGCAGTGTTATGGCAGAGAACACCGGGGAGCTGTTTTTT	CASSVMAENTGELFF
17	TRBD1	TRBV28	NA	TRBJ1-3	TGTGCCAGCAGTTTAAATCCAGGGGACAGGTCTGGAAACACCATATATTTT	CASSLNPGDRSGNTIYF
15	NA	TRBV7-3	NA	TRBJ2-3	TGTGCCAGCAGCTCCGGACTTGCTAGCACAGATACGCAGTATTTT	CASSSGLASTDTQYF
16	NA	TRBV7-2	NA	TRBJ2-4	TGTGCCAGCAGCTTAGAGTCAGCTCTTGCCAAAAACATTCAGTACTTC	CASSLESALAKNIQYF
16	TRBD2	TRBV4-2	many	TRBJ2-1	TGTGCCAGCAGCCAAGATCCGGGGGGCTCCTACAATGAGCAGTTCTTC	CASSQDPGGSYNEQFF
13	NA	TRBV29-1	NA	TRBJ2-2	TGCAGCGCCCGAGGGGTCAACACCGGGGAGCTGTTTTTT	CSARGVNTGELFF
17	TRBD2	TRBV5-1	once	TRBJ2-3	TGCGCCAGCAGCACCTACGGGGCTAGCGGTAGCACAGATACGCAGTATTTT	CASSTYGASGSTDTQYF
13	NA	TRBV6-6	NA	TRBJ2-2	TGTGCCACCGAGACAGGGAACACCGGGGAGCTGTTTTTT	CATETGNTGELFF
15	TRBD2	TRBV7-3	NA	TRBJ2-1	TGTGCCAGCAGCGTCCTAGCGGGAGCCTACAATGAGCAGTTCTTC	CASSVLAGAYNEQFF
17	TRBD1	TRBV4-2	NA	TRBJ2-2	TGTGCCAGCAGCCAAGTTTTTACAGGGGGTAACACCGGGGAGCTGTTTTTT	CASSQVFTGGNTGELFF
15	NA	TRBV5-1	NA	TRBJ2-2	TGCGCCAGCAGCTTGGAAGGAAGGCCAACCGGGGAGCTGTTTTTT	CASSLEGRPTGELFF
11	NA	TRBV20-1	NA	TRBJ1-2	TGCAGTGCCTCGACCGGGAATGGCTACACCTTC	CSASTGNGYTF
15	TRBD1	TRBV30	NA	TRBJ1-5	TGTGCCTGGAGGCAACAGGGGGTGGGCAATCAGCCCCAGCATTTT	CAWRQQGVGNQPQHF
15	NA	TRBV6-4	NA	TRBJ1-2	TGTGCCAGCAGTGACTCGTCCGGGGGGGTCAATGGCTACACCTTC	CASSDSSGGVNGYTF
13	NA	TRBV7-9	NA	TRBJ1-5	TGTGCCAGCAGCTTAGCCGACAGTCAGCCCCAGCATTTT	CASSLADSQPQHF
16	TRBD1	TRBV14	NA	TRBJ2-7	TGTGCCAGCAGCCAAGCCTGGGACAGGGCCCCTTACGAGCAGTACTTC	CASSQAWDRAPYEQYF
14	NA	TRBV6-5	NA	TRBJ2-7	TGTGCCAGCAGTTACTCCAGCGGCTCCTACGAGCAGTACTTC	CASSYSSGSYEQYF
14	NA	TRBV6-1	NA	TRBJ2-3	TGTGCCAGCAGTGAAGGGAAAGAGACAGATACGCAGTATTTT	CASSEGKETDTQYF
13	NA	TRBV10-1	NA	TRBJ2-1	TGCGCCAGCAGTGAATACAGGGTCGGTGAGCAGTTCTTC	CASSEYRVGEQFF
12	NA	TRBV9	few	TRBJ2-3	TGTGCCAGCACCAGTGGCACAGATACGCAGTATTTT	CASTSGTDTQYF
14	TRBD2	TRBV30	NA	TRBJ2-1	TGTGCCTGGAGAACTAGCGGGAGTGACTATGAGCAGTTCTTC	CAWRTSGSDYEQFF
20	TRBD2	TRBV30	NA	TRBJ2-2	TGTGCCTGGAGTTCTAGCCCGCCAGGACTAGCGGGAGGGCGGGTCGGGGAGCTGTTTTTT	CAWSSSPPGLAGGRVGELFF
15	NA	TRBV6-5	few	TRBJ2-2	TGTGCCAGCACCTCAACTAGCTCGTATGGCGGGGAGCTGTTTTTT	CASTSTSSYGGELFF
17	NA	TRBV18	once	TRBJ1-2	TGTGCCAGCTCGACACGGGTGGCCGGCCCCCAACCGGATGGCTACACCTTC	CASSTRVAGPQPDGYTF
16	NA	TRBV14	NA	TRBJ2-7	TGTGCCAGCAGCCGATCAAGACAATTCAGCTCCTACGAGCAGTACTTC	CASSRSRQFSSYEQYF
13	NA	TRBV6-5	NA	TRBJ2-7	TGTGCCAGCTCACCACCGAGGGGGAGCGAGCAGTACTTC	CASSPPRGSEQYF
12	NA	TRBV28	NA	TRBJ2-3	TGTGCCAGCAGTAGCGGTTTCGATACGCAGTATTTT	CASSSGFDTQYF
17	TRBD1	TRBV7-8	NA	TRBJ2-2	TGTGCCAGCAGCTTAGTGTTTCGGACAGGGGTAACCGGGGAGCTGTTTTTT	CASSLVFRTGVTGELFF
11	NA	TRBV20-1	NA	TRBJ1-2	TGCAGCTCGACAAGGGACTATGGCTACACCTTC	CSSTRDYGYTF
16	TRBD1	TRBV30	NA	TRBJ1-2	TGTGCCTGGAGAGGGGGACAGGGGATAGCTAACTATGGCTACACCTTC	CAWRGGQGIANYGYTF
14	NA	TRBV6-6	NA	TRBJ1-4	TGTGCCAGCAGTTACAGGGGCGGAAATGAAAAACTGTTTTTT	CASSYRGGNEKLFF
15	NA	TRBV5-1	NA	TRBJ2-7	TGTGCCAGCAGCTTGGAGGGGGGTCTACTCTACGAGCAGTACTTC	CASSLEGGLLYEQYF
16	NA	TRBV4-2	NA	TRBJ2-3	TGTGCCAGCAGCCACCGGCAGGGGTTGGGGACAGATACGCAGTATTTT	CASSHRQGLGTDTQYF
13	NA	TRBV5-1	NA	TRBJ1-5	TGCGCCAGCAGCTTGTCGATCGGTCAGCCCCAGCATTTT	CASSLSIGQPQHF
13	NA	TRBV6-4	NA	TRBJ1-1	TGTGCCAGCAGTGACTCTAGCCCCGCTGAAGCTTTCTTT	CASSDSSPAEAFF
15	NA	TRBV18	NA	TRBJ2-2	TGTGCCAGCTCACCTTGGGGCGCGGACACCGGGGAGCTGTTTTTT	CASSPWGADTGELFF
13	TRBD1	TRBV14	NA	TRBJ2-7	TGTGCCAGCAGCGCAGACAGGGTCTACGAGCAGTACTTC	CASSADRVYEQYF
13	TRBD2	TRBV5-6	NA	TRBJ2-7	TGTGCCAGCAGCCTGGGGGCGGGAGGGCCTCAGTACTTC	CASSLGAGGPQYF
13	NA	TRBV4-2	NA	TRBJ1-2	TGTGCCAGCAGCCAAGATAGGGAGTATGGCTACACCTTC	CASSQDREYGYTF
15	TRBD2	TRBV9	NA	TRBJ2-1	TGTGCCAGCAGGGAATCGGGAGGATACGGGAATGAGCAGTTCTTC	CASRESGGYGNEQFF
15	TRBD2	TRBV29-1	NA	TRBJ2-1	TGCAGCGTTGAACTAGCGGGAGTAGTTGACAATGAGCAGTTCTTC	CSVELAGVVDNEQFF
13	NA	TRBV7-6	NA	TRBJ2-7	TGTGCCAGCAGTAAGGGTGGGGACGACGAGCAGTACTTC	CASSKGGDDEQYF
13	TRBD1	TRBV5-6	few	TRBJ1-1	TGTGCCAGCAGCGCAGCCACAGGGGGTAAAGCTTTCTTT	CASSAATGGKAFF
11	NA	TRBV19	NA	TRBJ2-7	TGTGCCAGTAGTACTTCCACCGAGCAGTACTTC	CASSTSTEQYF
14	NA	TRBV19	NA	TRBJ2-2	TGTGCCAGCATAACAGGGGGGGCGGCCGGGGAGCTGTTTTTT	CASITGGAAGELFF
11	NA	TRBV10-3	few	TRBJ1-2	TGTGCCATTTACAGGGAAGGTGGCTACACCTTC	CAIYREGGYTF
15	NA	TRBV7-3	NA	TRBJ2-6	TGTGCCAGCAGCTTACAGAGCTCTGGGGCCAACGTCCTGACTTTC	CASSLQSSGANVLTF
15	NA	TRBV5-1	NA	TRBJ2-5	TGCGCCAGCAGCTTGGCCAGAACAGATCAAGAGACCCAGTACTTC	CASSLARTDQETQYF